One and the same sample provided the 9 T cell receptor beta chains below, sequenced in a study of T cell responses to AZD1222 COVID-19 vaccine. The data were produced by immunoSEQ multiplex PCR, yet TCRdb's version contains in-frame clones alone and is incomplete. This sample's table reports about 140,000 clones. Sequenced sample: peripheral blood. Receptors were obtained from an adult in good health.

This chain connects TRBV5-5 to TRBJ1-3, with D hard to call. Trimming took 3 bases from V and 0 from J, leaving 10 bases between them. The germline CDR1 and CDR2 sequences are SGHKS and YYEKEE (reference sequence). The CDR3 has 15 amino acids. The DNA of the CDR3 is TGTGCCAGCAGCTCCCGCGACTCCTCTGGAAACACCATATATTTT. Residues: CASSSRDSSGNTIYF.

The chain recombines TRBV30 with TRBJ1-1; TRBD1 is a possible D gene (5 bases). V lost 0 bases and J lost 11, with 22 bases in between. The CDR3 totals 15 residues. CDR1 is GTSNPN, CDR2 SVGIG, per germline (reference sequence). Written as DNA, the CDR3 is TGTGCCTGGAGTGTACCCCGGACCCAACCGGGGCGGGCTTTCTTT. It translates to CAWSVPRTQPGRAFF.

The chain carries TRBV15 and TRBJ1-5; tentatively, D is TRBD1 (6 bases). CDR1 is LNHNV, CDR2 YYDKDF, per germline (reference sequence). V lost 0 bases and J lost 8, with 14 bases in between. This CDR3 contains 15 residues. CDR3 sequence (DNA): TGTGCCACCAGCAGAGATTATACAGGGACGGAGCCCCAGCATTTT. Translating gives CATSRDYTGTEPQHF.

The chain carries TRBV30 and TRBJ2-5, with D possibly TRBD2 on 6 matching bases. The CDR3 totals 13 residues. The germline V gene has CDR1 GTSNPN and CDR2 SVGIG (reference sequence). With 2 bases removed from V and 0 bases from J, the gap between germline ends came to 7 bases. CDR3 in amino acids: CAWSRDYQETQYF. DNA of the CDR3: TGTGCCTGGAGTAGGGACTACCAAGAGACCCAGTACTTC. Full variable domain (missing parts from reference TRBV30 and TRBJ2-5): SQTIHQWPATLVQPVGSPLSLECTVEGTSNPNLYWYRQAAGRGLQLLFYSVGIGQISSEVPQNLSASRPQDRQFILSSKKLLLSDSGFYLCAWSRDYQETQYFGPGTRLLVL.

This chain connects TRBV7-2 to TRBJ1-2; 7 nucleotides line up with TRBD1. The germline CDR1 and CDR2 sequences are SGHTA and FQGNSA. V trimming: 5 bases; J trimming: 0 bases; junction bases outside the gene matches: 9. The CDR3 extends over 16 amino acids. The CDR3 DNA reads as TGTGCCAGCAGCCTAAGACAGGGCAGAACTAACTATGGCTACACCTTC. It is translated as CASSLRQGRTNYGYTF.

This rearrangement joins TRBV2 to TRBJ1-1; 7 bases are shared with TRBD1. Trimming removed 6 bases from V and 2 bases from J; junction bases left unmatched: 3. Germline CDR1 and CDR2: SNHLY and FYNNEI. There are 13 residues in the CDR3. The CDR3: CASRTGENTEAFF. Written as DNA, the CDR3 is TGTGCCAGCAGAACAGGGGAAAACACTGAAGCTTTCTTT.

For the CDR3, the DNA is TGTGCCAGCTCACCACTGGGACAGATAGACCCCGGGGAGCTGTTTTTT. Its translation is CASSPLGQIDPGELFF. The chain has TRBV18 and TRBJ2-2; 7 bases align to TRBD1. Trimming took 1 base from V and 6 from J; bases not matched to a gene: 8. Germline CDR1 reads KGHSH; CDR2 reads LQKENI. This CDR3 has 16 residues.

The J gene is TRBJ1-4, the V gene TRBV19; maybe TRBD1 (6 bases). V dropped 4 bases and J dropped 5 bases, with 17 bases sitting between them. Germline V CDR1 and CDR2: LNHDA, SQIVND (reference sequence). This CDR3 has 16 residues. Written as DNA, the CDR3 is TGTGCCAGTAGTACCCCTACAGGGTCGGGAAATGAAAAACTGTTTTTT. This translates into CASSTPTGSGNEKLFF.

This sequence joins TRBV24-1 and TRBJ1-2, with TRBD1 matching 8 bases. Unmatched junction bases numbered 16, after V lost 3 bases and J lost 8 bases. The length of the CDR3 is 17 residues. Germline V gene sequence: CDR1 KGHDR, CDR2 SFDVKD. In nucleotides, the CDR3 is TGTGCCACCAGTGATCTAAACCCCGACAGGGGAACAAGAGGCTACACCTTC. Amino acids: CATSDLNPDRGTRGYTF.